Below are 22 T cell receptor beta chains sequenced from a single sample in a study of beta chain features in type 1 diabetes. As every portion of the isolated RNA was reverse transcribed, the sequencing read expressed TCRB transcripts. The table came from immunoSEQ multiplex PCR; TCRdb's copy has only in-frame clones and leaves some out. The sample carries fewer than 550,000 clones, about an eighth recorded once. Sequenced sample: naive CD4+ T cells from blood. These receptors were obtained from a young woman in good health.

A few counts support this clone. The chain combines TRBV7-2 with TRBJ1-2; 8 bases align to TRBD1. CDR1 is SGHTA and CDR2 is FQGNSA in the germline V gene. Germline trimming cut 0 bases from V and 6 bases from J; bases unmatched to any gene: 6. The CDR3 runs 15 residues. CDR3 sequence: CASSLALDRDDGYTF. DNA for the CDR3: TGTGCCAGCAGCTTAGCTCTGGACAGGGATGATGGCTACACCTTC.

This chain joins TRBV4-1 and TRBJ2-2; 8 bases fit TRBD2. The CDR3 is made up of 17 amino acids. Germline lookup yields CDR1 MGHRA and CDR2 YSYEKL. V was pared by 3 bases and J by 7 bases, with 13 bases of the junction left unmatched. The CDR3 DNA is TGCGCCAGCAGCCAGTACAAAGGGACTAGAGCCTACGGGGAGCTGTTTTTT. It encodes CASSQYKGTRAYGELFF.

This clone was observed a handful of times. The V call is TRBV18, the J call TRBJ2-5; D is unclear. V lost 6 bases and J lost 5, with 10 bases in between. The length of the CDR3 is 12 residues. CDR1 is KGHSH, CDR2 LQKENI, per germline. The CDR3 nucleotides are TGTGCCAGCTCCCCCGTCCTTGAGACCCAGTACTTC. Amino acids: CASSPVLETQYF.

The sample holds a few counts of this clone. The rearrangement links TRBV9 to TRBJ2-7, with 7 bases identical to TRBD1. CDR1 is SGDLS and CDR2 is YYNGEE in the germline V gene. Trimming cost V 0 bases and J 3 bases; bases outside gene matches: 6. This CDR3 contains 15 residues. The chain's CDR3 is CASSVGSQGVYEQYF. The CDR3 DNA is TGTGCCAGCAGCGTAGGTTCTCAGGGGGTCTACGAGCAGTACTTC.

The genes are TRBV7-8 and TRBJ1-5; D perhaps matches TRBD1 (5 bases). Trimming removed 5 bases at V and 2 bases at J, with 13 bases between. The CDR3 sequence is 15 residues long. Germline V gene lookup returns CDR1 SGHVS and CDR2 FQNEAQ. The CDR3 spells CASSRGRGGNQPQHF. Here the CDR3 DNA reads TGTGCCAGCAGCCGTGGGAGGGGCGGCAATCAGCCCCAGCATTTT.

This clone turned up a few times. The CDR3 DNA sequence: TGTGCCAGCACCGCGCCGGGACAGGGGAACAATGAGCAGTTCTTC. It specifies CASTAPGQGNNEQFF. V gene TRBV6-5 combines with J gene TRBJ2-1; 10 bases agree with TRBD1. There are 15 residues in the CDR3. Looked up from germline, CDR1 is MNHEY and CDR2 is SVGAGI. The trim removed 7 bases at V and 5 bases at J, leaving 8 bases unmatched.

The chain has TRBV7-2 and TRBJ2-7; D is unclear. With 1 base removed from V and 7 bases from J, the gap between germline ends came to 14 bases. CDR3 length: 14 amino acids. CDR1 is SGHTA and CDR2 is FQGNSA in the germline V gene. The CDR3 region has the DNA TGTGCCAGCAGCTTAGATCGTGGAGCTATGGAGCAGTACTTC. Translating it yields CASSLDRGAMEQYF. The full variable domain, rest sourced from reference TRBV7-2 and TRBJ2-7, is GAGVSQSPSNKVTEKGKDVELRCDPISGHTALYWYRQSLGQGLEFLIYFQGNSAPDKSGLPSDRFSAERTGGSVSTLTIQRTQQEDSAVYLCASSLDRGAMEQYFGPGTRLTVT.

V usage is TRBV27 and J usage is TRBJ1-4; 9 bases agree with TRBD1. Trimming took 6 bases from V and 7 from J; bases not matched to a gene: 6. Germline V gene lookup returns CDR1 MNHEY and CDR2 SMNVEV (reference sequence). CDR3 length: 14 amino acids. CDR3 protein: CASRWTGVGEKLFF. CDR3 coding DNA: TGTGCCAGCAGGTGGACAGGGGTCGGTGAAAAACTGTTTTTT.

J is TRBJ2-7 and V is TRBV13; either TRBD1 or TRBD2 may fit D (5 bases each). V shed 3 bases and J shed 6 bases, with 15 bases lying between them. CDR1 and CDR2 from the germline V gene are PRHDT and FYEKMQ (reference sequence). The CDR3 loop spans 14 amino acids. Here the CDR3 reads CASSFFRDGAEQYF. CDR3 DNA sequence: TGTGCCAGCAGCTTCTTCCGGGACGGGGCCGAGCAGTACTTC. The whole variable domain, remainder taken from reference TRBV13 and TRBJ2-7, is AAGVIQSPRHLIKEKRETATLKCYPIPRHDTVYWYQQGPGQDPQFLISFYEKMQSDKGSIPDRFSAQQFSDYHSELNMSSLELGDSALYFCASSFFRDGAEQYFGPGTRLTVT.

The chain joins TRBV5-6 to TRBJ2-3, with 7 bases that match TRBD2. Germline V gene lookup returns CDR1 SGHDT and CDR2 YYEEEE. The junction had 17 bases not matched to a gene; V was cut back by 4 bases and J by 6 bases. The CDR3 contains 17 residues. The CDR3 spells CASSQAHKAGVADTQYF. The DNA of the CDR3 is TGTGCCAGCAGCCAGGCGCACAAGGCGGGGGTTGCGGATACGCAGTATTTT.

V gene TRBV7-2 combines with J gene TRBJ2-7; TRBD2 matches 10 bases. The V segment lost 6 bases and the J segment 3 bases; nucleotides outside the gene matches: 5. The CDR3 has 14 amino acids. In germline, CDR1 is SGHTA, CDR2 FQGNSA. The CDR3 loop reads CASRPTSGIYEQYF. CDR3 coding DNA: TGTGCCAGCAGACCCACTAGCGGGATCTACGAGCAGTACTTC.

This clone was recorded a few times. CDR3 bases: TGTGCCAGCAGCACCTCTGACAGGGGCTCCTACGAGCAGTACGTC. Amino acids: CASSTSDRGSYEQYV. The V and J genes are TRBV7-9 and TRBJ2-7; 8 bases align to TRBD1. The V gene's germline CDR1 is SEHNR and CDR2 FQNEAQ (reference sequence). The CDR3 is 15 residues long. The V gene end was trimmed by 5 bases and the J gene end by 0 bases; junction bases not matched to a gene: 6.

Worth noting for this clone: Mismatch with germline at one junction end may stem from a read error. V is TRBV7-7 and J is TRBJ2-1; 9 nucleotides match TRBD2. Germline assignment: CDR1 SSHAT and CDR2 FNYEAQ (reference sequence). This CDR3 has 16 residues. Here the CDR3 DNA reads TGTGCTAGCAGCTCCTCTTACGCTAGCGGGGTACATGAGCAGTTCTTC. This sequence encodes CASSSSYASGVHEQFF.

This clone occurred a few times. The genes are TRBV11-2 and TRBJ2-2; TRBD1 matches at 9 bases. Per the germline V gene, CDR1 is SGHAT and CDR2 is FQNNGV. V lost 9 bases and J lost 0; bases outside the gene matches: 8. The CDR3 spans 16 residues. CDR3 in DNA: TGTGCCAGTATACTGGACAGGGGCGCGAACACCGGGGAGCTGTTTTTT. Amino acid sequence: CASILDRGANTGELFF.

The CDR3 is CATSRAWGGRTDTQYF. CDR3 bases: TGTGCCACCAGCAGAGCCTGGGGGGGCCGCACAGATACGCAGTATTTT. The rearrangement links TRBV15 to TRBJ2-3; perhaps TRBD2 as D (7 bases). The CDR3 spans 16 residues. V gave up 1 base and J gave up 1 base, with 12 bases separating them. CDR1 is LNHNV, CDR2 YYDKDF, per germline (reference sequence).

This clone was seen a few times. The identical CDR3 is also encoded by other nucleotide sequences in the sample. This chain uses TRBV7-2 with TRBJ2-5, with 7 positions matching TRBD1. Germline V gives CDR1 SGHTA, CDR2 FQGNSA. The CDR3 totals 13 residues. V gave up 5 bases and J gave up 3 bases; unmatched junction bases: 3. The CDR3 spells CASSRDREETQYF. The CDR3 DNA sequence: TGTGCCAGCAGCCGTGACAGGGAAGAGACCCAGTACTTC.

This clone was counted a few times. The CDR3 nucleotides read TGTGCCAGCAGCCGGCGGGACAGGGGGACTGGGGCCAACGTCCTGACTTTC. It is translated as CASSRRDRGTGANVLTF. The V gene is TRBV4-2, the J gene TRBJ2-6, with TRBD1 matching over 11 bases. After removal of 4 bases from V and 2 bases from J, the junction contained 4 bases not matched to a gene. CDR1 and CDR2 from the germline V gene are LGHNA and YNFKEQ. The CDR3 is made up of 17 amino acids.

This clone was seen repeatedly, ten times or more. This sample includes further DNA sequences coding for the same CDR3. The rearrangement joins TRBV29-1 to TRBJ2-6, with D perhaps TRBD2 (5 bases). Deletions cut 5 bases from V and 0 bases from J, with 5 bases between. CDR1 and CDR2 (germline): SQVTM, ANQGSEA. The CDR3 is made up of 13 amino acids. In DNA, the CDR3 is TGCAGCGTTCGGGGCTCTGGGGCCAACGTCCTGACTTTC. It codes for CSVRGSGANVLTF. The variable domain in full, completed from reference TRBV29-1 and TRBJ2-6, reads SAVISQKPSRDICQRGTSLTIQCQVDSQVTMMFWYRQQPGQSLTLIATANQGSEATYESGFVIDKFPISRPNLTFSTLTVSNMSPEDSSIYLCSVRGSGANVLTFGAGSRLTVL.

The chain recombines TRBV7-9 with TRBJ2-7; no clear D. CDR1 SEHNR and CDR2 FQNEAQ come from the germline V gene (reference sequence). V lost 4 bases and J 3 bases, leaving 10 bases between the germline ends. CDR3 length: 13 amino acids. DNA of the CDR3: TGTGCCAGCAGCTCCGGACGGGTCTACGAGCAGTACTTC. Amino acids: CASSSGRVYEQYF.

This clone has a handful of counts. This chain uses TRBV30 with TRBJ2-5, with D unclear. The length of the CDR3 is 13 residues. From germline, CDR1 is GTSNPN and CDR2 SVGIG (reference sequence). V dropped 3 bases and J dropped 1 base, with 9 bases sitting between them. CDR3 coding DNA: TGTGCCTGGAGACCGATAATCCAAGAGACCCAGTACTTC. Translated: CAWRPIIQETQYF.

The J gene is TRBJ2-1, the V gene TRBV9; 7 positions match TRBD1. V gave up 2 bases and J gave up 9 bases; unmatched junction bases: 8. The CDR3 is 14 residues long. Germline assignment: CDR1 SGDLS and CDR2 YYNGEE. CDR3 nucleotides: TGTGCCAGCAGCGTTAACCAAGGGGGCGGTGAGCAGTTCTTC. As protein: CASSVNQGGGEQFF.

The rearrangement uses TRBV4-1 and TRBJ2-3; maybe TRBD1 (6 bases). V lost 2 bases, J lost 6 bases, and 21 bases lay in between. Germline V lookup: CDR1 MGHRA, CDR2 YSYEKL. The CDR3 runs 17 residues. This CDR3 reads CASSQFDYPSGVDTQYF. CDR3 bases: TGCGCCAGCAGCCAATTTGACTACCCCTCAGGGGTGGATACGCAGTATTTT.